These 18 T cell receptor beta chains originate from one sample sequenced in a study of blood T cell repertoires in COVID-19 (dated by TCRdb to 2020 to 2022). Libraries were built with the immunoSEQ multiplex PCR assay. Drawn from immuneACCESS, this table holds only the in-frame rearrangements with V and J called that TCRdb kept. Clones are partly lost; checked studies trace under half to an unresolved V gene and leave the rest unexplained. Here the sample has 100,000 or so clones; 91% occur a single time. The ten largest clonotypes hold 0.97% of the sample. The sequencing sample was made of peripheral blood. The receptors here all came from a man aged 55 to 70 with acute or convalescent COVID-19.

The chain joins TRBV24-1 to TRBJ2-1; 7 bases are a match to TRBD2. With V trimmed by 4 bases and J by 9 bases, 8 bases remained unmatched. Germline V gives CDR1 KGHDR, CDR2 SFDVKD. The CDR3 is made up of 14 amino acids. The CDR3 DNA follows: TGTGCCACCAGTGAGAGCGGGACCACGGCTGAGCAGTTCTTC. It specifies CATSESGTTAEQFF.

The rearrangement uses TRBV30 and TRBJ2-5, with TRBD1 matching 8 bases. In germline, CDR1 is GTSNPN, CDR2 SVGIG (reference sequence). V was pared by 1 base and J by 5 bases, with 6 bases of the junction left unmatched. The CDR3 extends over 14 amino acids. Here the CDR3 DNA reads TGTGCCTGGAGTGGATCAGGGGGCCGGGAGACCCAGTACTTC. This codes for CAWSGSGGRETQYF.

This clone showed up just once. The chain has TRBV19 and TRBJ2-1; D is unclear. The CDR3 covers 15 residues. With 6 bases removed from V and 0 bases from J, the gap between germline ends came to 12 bases. Per the germline V gene, CDR1 is LNHDA and CDR2 is SQIVND (reference sequence). The CDR3 DNA reads TGTGCCAGTAGGGAGACTTCCAGCTCCTACAATGAGCAGTTCTTC. It specifies CASRETSSSYNEQFF.

V usage is TRBV20-1 and J usage is TRBJ1-5; no reliable D call. Looked up from germline, CDR1 is DFQATT and CDR2 is SNEGSKA (reference sequence). The V and J ends lost 3 bases and 4 bases respectively, with 10 bases between them. The CDR3 is 13 residues long. In DNA form, the CDR3 reads TGCAGTGCTAGTGAAGGGAGGAATCAGCCCCAGCATTTT. Translating it yields CSASEGRNQPQHF.

The gene calls are TRBV3-1 (or the pseudogene TRBV3-2) and TRBJ2-1; D remains ambiguous. The V end lost 0 bases, the J end lost 8 bases, and 23 bases lay between the germline ends. Per germline, CDR1 LGHDT and CDR2 YNNKEL (reference sequence). The CDR3 spans 18 residues. Written as DNA, the CDR3 is TGTGCCAGCAGCCAAGATCTTATAAGCAGGAACATCCCCGATGAGCAGTTCTTC. Amino acid sequence: CASSQDLISRNIPDEQFF.

The CDR3 bases are TGTGCCAGCAGCTTGAACAGGCAAGAGACCCAGTACTTC. Its translation is CASSLNRQETQYF. The gene calls are TRBV11-2 and TRBJ2-5; maybe TRBD1 (5 bases). V lost 3 bases to trimming and J lost 2 bases, with 7 bases between them. The CDR3 runs to 13 residues. The germline V gene encodes CDR1 SGHAT and CDR2 FQNNGV.

The gene calls are TRBV28 and TRBJ2-5, with TRBD2 matching over 7 bases. The germline V gene has CDR1 MDHEN and CDR2 SYDVKM. V trimming: 2 bases; J trimming: 5 bases; junction bases outside the gene matches: 8. The CDR3 loop spans 15 amino acids. In DNA form, the CDR3 reads TGTGCCAGCAGTTTAGGGGGGGAGGGCCTCGAGACCCAGTACTTC. It codes for CASSLGGEGLETQYF.

The CDR3 coding sequence is TGTGCCAGCGGGGACAGGGCACCAAACATTCAGTACTTC. Its protein is CASGDRAPNIQYF. V gene TRBV6-5 combines with J gene TRBJ2-4, with 9 bases that match TRBD1. Looked up from germline, CDR1 is MNHEY and CDR2 is SVGAGI. V lost 8 bases and J lost 6; bases outside the gene matches: 5. This CDR3 is 13 amino acids long.

The chain carries TRBV18 and TRBJ1-5; 10 bases are a match to TRBD1. The germline V gene has CDR1 KGHSH and CDR2 LQKENI. The CDR3 consists of 15 residues. V dropped 3 bases and J dropped 4; count of bases not matched to a gene: 3. In nucleotides, the CDR3 is TGTGCCAGCTCACCCGGGACAGGGGATAATCAGCCCCAGCATTTT. Translated: CASSPGTGDNQPQHF. The full variable domain, in which reference TRBV18 and TRBJ1-5 provide the parts outside the CDR3, is NAGVMQNPRHLVRRRGQEARLRCSPMKGHSHVYWYRQLPEEGLKFMVYLQKENIIDESGMPKERFSAEFPKEGPSILRIQQVVRGDSAAYFCASSPGTGDNQPQHFGDGTRLSIL.

The chain links TRBV9 to TRBJ2-5; tentatively, D is TRBD1 (9 bases). Germline CDR1 SGDLS, CDR2 YYNGEE. V was pared by 5 bases and J by 5 bases, with 16 bases between. The CDR3 loop spans 14 amino acids. The CDR3 spells CASSVSGTGETQYF. The DNA for the CDR3 is TGTGCCAGCAGTGTTAGCGGGACAGGGGAGACCCAGTACTTC. Full variable domain (missing parts from reference TRBV9 and TRBJ2-5): DSGVTQTPKHLITATGQRVTLRCSPRSGDLSVYWYQQSLDQGLQFLIQYYNGEERAKGNILERFSAQQFPDLHSELNLSSLELGDSALYFCASSVSGTGETQYFGPGTRLLVL.

CDR3 sequence (DNA): TGCGCCACCCCCGGGACAGTTTTACCCGGGGCCAACGTCCTGACTTTC. Translation: CATPGTVLPGANVLTF. The chain carries TRBV23-1 and TRBJ2-6; 7 nucleotides line up with TRBD1. TRBV23-1 counts as an open reading frame of uncertain function. The CDR3 extends over 16 amino acids. The ends lost 10 bases at V and 4 bases at J; junction bases unmatched: 13.

V usage is TRBV21-1 and J usage is TRBJ1-5; TRBD1, the D gene given by the table, was not confirmed from the DNA. TRBV21-1 is tagged as a pseudogene. The CDR3 runs to 13 residues. CDR3 protein: CASRTTGNQPQHF. CDR3 sequence (DNA): TGTGCCAGCAGAACGACAGGGAATCAGCCCCAGCATTTT.

The gene calls are TRBV29-1 and TRBJ2-4; TRBD1 is a possible D gene (6 bases). This CDR3 region has 14 residues. Looked up from germline, CDR1 is SQVTM and CDR2 is ANQGSEA. Trimming left V 4 bases short and J 2 bases short, with 12 bases between. DNA for the CDR3: TGCAGCGTTGGAGTCACAGGGTCCAAAAACATTCAGTACTTC. Its translation: CSVGVTGSKNIQYF.

The chain couples TRBV12-3 or TRBV12-4 to TRBJ2-5, with 8 bases that match TRBD2. The CDR3 sequence is 13 residues long. V trimming: 7 bases; J trimming: 5 bases; junction bases outside the gene matches: 6. In DNA form, the CDR3 reads TGTGCCAGCACCCCGGGAGGGGGTGAGACCCAGTACTTC. It is translated as CASTPGGGETQYF.

V gene TRBV5-5 combines with J gene TRBJ1-2, with D possibly matching TRBD1 (6 bases). Trimming cost V 0 bases and J 4 bases, with 13 bases left between them. The CDR3 is 15 residues long. Germline-derived CDR1 and CDR2 are SGHKS and YYEKEE (reference sequence). As DNA, the CDR3 is TGTGCCAGCAGCTTGGGGCGGGGGCACGGCTATGGCTACACCTTC. It translates to CASSLGRGHGYGYTF. Supplemented by reference TRBV5-5 and TRBJ1-2, the full variable domain reads DAGVTQSPTHLIKTRGQQVTLRCSPISGHKSVSWYQQVLGQGPQFIFQYYEKEERGRGNFPDRFSARQFPNYSSELNVNALLLGDSALYLCASSLGRGHGYGYTFGSGTRLTVV.

The CDR3 nucleotides read TGCGCCAGCAGGATGACAGTTACTGGAGAAGCTTTCTTT. Its translation is CASRMTVTGEAFF. The rearrangement joins TRBV10-1 to TRBJ1-1; maybe TRBD1 (5 bases). This CDR3 region has 13 residues. Trimming removed 6 bases from V and 8 bases from J, with 16 bases in between. Per germline, CDR1 WNHNN and CDR2 SYGVQD (reference sequence).

J is TRBJ2-5 and V is TRBV6-5, with 10 bases identical to TRBD2. Germline trimming cut 7 bases from V and 0 bases from J; bases unmatched to any gene: 5. The CDR3 is 15 amino acids. Germline V gene lookup returns CDR1 MNHEY and CDR2 SVGAGI. This chain's CDR3 is CASNGLAAYQETQYF. The CDR3, as DNA: TGTGCCAGCAATGGACTAGCGGCTTACCAAGAGACCCAGTACTTC.

The chain has TRBV7-3 and TRBJ2-5, with unresolved D. Germline values: CDR1 SGHTA, CDR2 FQGTGA. CDR3 length: 14 amino acids. The V gene lost 1 base and the J gene lost 4 bases, with 10 bases spanning the gap. The CDR3 bases are TGTGCCAGCAGCTTAAAGCTAGACCCAGAGACCCAGTACTTC. The encoded protein is CASSLKLDPETQYF.